This is a list of T cell receptor beta chains from one sample in a study of glioma-infiltrating T cells. TCRdb used MiXCR to reprocess the multiplex PCR reads, holding one entry per CDR3 protein. The table lists around 170,000 distinct CDR3 sequences, roughly 45% of them singletons. Sample: glioma tissue, nonneoplastic brain tissue, or PBMCs (not recorded which). The receptors here all came from a human donor with low-grade glioma or glioblastoma, undergoing nonglioma brain surgery, or in good health (not recorded which). Each CDR3 is given with its conserved first and last residue. A D gene is named only where the DNA matches it firmly. Expanded clones get a size class; other rows say once, few or many, or leave the size out.

size: -; J: TRBJ1-1; V: TRBV18; D: -; CDR3: CASSPKDGSEAFF; DNA: TGTGCCAGCTCACCAAAGGACGGCTCTGAAGCTTTCTTT
size: many; J: TRBJ1-2; V: TRBV12-3/TRBV12-4; D: TRBD1; CDR3: CASSLVFGTASF; DNA: TGTGCCAGCAGTTTAGTATTCGGGACAGCAAGCTTC
size: few; J: TRBJ2-1; V: TRBV7-9; D: TRBD1; CDR3: CASSPGTGSPWQFF; DNA: TGTGCCAGCAGCCCCGGGACAGGCTCGCCTTGGCAGTTCTTC
size: many; J: TRBJ1-5; V: TRBV7-9; D: -; CDR3: CASSQMAGDQPQHF; DNA: TGTGCCAGCAGTCAGATGGCGGGGGACCAGCCCCAGCATTTT
size: -; J: TRBJ2-2; V: TRBV2; D: -; CDR3: CASVRSNTGELFF; DNA: TGTGCCAGCGTCCGCTCGAACACCGGGGAGCTGTTTTTT
size: -; J: TRBJ2-3; V: TRBV28; D: TRBD2; CDR3: CASSEMGGSIDTQYF; DNA: TGTGCCAGCAGTGAAATGGGGGGGTCAATAGATACGCAGTATTTT
size: many; J: TRBJ1-6; V: TRBV20-1; D: -; CDR3: CSARGGFGNSPLHF; DNA: TGCAGTGCTAGAGGGGGTTTTGGTAATTCACCCCTCCACTTT
size: -; J: TRBJ1-6; V: TRBV6-6; D: -; CDR3: CARSYSILGNSPLHF; DNA: TGTGCCAGAAGTTACTCGATTCTGGGGAATTCACCACTCCACTTT
size: many; J: TRBJ1-1; V: TRBV7-2; D: -; CDR3: CASSSTRGTEAFF; DNA: TGTGCCAGCAGCTCGACTAGGGGGACTGAAGCTTTCTTT
size: many; J: TRBJ2-7; V: TRBV6-1; D: TRBD1; CDR3: CASSFLRDRGRYEQYF; DNA: TGTGCCAGCAGTTTCCTCCGGGACAGGGGGCGATACGAGCAGTACTTC
size: -; J: TRBJ1-5; V: TRBV6-2/TRBV6-3; D: TRBD1; CDR3: CASSSGTGGSNQPQHF; DNA: TGTGCCAGCAGTTCCGGGACAGGGGGCAGCAATCAGCCCCAGCATTTT
size: many; J: TRBJ2-3; V: TRBV20-1; D: -; CDR3: CSARFAITDTQYF; DNA: TGCAGTGCTAGATTCGCGATCACAGATACGCAGTATTTT
size: -; J: TRBJ2-1; V: TRBV20-1; D: -; CDR3: CIASKTSWTYNEQFF; DNA: TGCATTGCATCTAAAACTAGTTGGACCTACAATGAGCAGTTCTTC
size: many; J: TRBJ2-1; V: TRBV28; D: TRBD2; CDR3: CASSSPRTSGSLGLFF; DNA: TGTGCCAGCAGTTCTCCGAGGACTAGCGGGAGCTTGGGTTTGTTCTTC
size: many; J: TRBJ1-1; V: TRBV2; D: -; CDR3: CASSPGHLPPEAFF; DNA: TGTGCCAGCAGTCCGGGACACTTACCCCCCGAAGCTTTCTTT
size: -; J: TRBJ1-2; V: TRBV2; D: -; CDR3: CASSESKRYGYTF; DNA: TGTGCCAGCAGTGAATCGAAACGCTATGGCTACACCTTC
size: -; J: TRBJ1-5; V: TRBV28; D: -; CDR3: CASSFRGTQHF; DNA: TGTGCCAGCAGTTTTCGGGGGACACAGCATTTT
size: many; J: TRBJ2-5; V: TRBV4-1; D: -; CDR3: CASSQDRVVAQYF; DNA: TGCGCCAGCAGCCAAGATCGGGTGGTTGCCCAGTACTTC
size: -; J: TRBJ2-3; V: TRBV2; D: TRBD2; CDR3: CASSPGLAGEADTQYF; DNA: TGTGCCAGCAGCCCGGGACTAGCGGGAGAGGCAGATACGCAGTATTTT
size: many; J: TRBJ2-7; V: TRBV19; D: TRBD1; CDR3: CASSIGTVNYEQYF; DNA: TGTGCCAGTAGTATCGGGACAGTGAACTACGAGCAGTACTTC
size: many; J: TRBJ2-3; V: TRBV25-1; D: -; CDR3: CASSASRDTQYF; DNA: TGTGCCAGCAGTGCCTCTAGAGATACGCAGTATTTT
size: many; J: TRBJ2-1; V: TRBV20-1; D: TRBD1; CDR3: CSASREEVQGIYNEQFF; DNA: TGCAGTGCTAGTCGTGAGGAGGTACAGGGGATCTACAATGAGCAGTTCTTC
size: -; J: TRBJ1-4; V: TRBV7-6; D: -; CDR3: CASSRVLAGEKLFF; DNA: TGTGCCAGCAGCCGGGTCCTCGCCGGTGAAAAACTGTTTTTT
size: -; J: TRBJ2-1; V: TRBV6-4; D: TRBD2; CDR3: CATSLHWTSGSANYNEQFF; DNA: TGTGCCACCTCCCTACATTGGACTAGCGGGAGCGCTAACTACAATGAGCAGTTCTTC
size: -; J: TRBJ2-1; V: TRBV4-1; D: -; CDR3: CASSQPASSSYNEQFF; DNA: TGCGCCAGCAGCCAACCCGCCTCGAGCTCCTACAATGAGCAGTTCTTC
size: few; J: TRBJ2-1; V: TRBV5-1; D: TRBD2; CDR3: CASSSQPGLAGNEQFF; DNA: TGCGCCAGCAGCTCACAACCGGGACTAGCGGGGAATGAGCAGTTCTTC
size: many; J: TRBJ2-3; V: TRBV5-4; D: -; CDR3: CASSPDPDTQYF; DNA: TGTGCCAGCAGCCCCGACCCAGATACGCAGTATTTT
size: -; J: TRBJ2-3; V: TRBV3-1; D: TRBD2; CDR3: CASSQGSFGTSARTDTQYF; DNA: TGTGCCAGCAGCCAAGGCTCTTTCGGGACTAGCGCTCGCACAGATACGCAGTATTTT
size: -; J: TRBJ2-1; V: TRBV7-3; D: -; CDR3: CASSRSSGEQFF; DNA: TGTGCCAGCAGCCGATCGTCTGGTGAGCAGTTCTTC
size: -; J: TRBJ2-5; V: TRBV27; D: TRBD1; CDR3: CASSYGTGRFTQETQYF; DNA: TGTGCCAGCAGCTACGGGACAGGGAGATTTACACAAGAGACCCAGTACTTC
size: many; J: TRBJ1-5; V: TRBV27; D: -; CDR3: CASSFSHNQPQHF; DNA: TGTGCCAGCAGTTTTAGCCACAATCAGCCCCAGCATTTT
size: -; J: TRBJ2-7; V: TRBV28; D: -; CDR3: CASSLVGVSPPYEQYF; DNA: TGTGCCAGCAGTTTGGTCGGCGTGAGTCCCCCCTACGAGCAGTACTTC
size: -; J: TRBJ1-1; V: TRBV7-8; D: -; CDR3: CASSSQGMSGNTEAFF; DNA: TGTGCCAGCAGCTCCCAGGGTATGAGCGGGAACACTGAAGCTTTCTTT
size: many; J: TRBJ2-3; V: TRBV20-1; D: TRBD1; CDR3: CSARGVQTGISTDTQYF; DNA: TGCAGTGCTAGAGGGGTACAGACAGGGATTAGCACAGATACGCAGTATTTT
size: few; J: TRBJ2-1; V: TRBV9; D: TRBD2; CDR3: CASSDGTAGEEQFF; DNA: TGTGCCAGCAGCGACGGGACTGCGGGGGAGGAGCAGTTCTTC
size: -; J: TRBJ2-1; V: TRBV7-9; D: -; CDR3: CASSLPLVGGGNEQFF; DNA: TGTGCCAGCAGCTTGCCCCTTGTGGGAGGTGGCAATGAGCAGTTCTTC
size: many; J: TRBJ1-1; V: TRBV20-1; D: -; CDR3: CSARAGGAEAFF; DNA: TGCAGTGCTAGAGCAGGAGGGGCTGAAGCTTTCTTT
size: many; J: TRBJ2-3; V: TRBV18; D: -; CDR3: CASSILGAYTDTQYF; DNA: TGTGCCAGCTCGATACTCGGTGCCTACACAGATACGCAGTATTTT